This T cell receptor beta chain was identified in a study of human T cells and chemical hapten exposure. MiXCR was run by TCRdb on the RACE reads, yielding one entry per CDR3 protein. The data show roughly 50,000 distinct CDR3 sequences, around 9.5% seen once. As for time point: patch test 2, 6 weeks after DPC sensitization. The sample's treatment: therapeutic diphenylcyclopropenone sensitization with weekly scalp DPC. CDR3 size: 13 residues. Germline values: CDR1 LNHDA, CDR2 SQIVND (reference sequence). Trimming shortened V by 7 bases and J by 4 bases, and 11 bases separated the two germline ends. This clonotype was found many times.

Sequencing used whole blood, obtained in connection with sensitization to the hapten diphenylcyclopropenone (DPC). The gene calls are TRBV19 and TRBJ1-5; D uncertain. The clonotype comes from a woman aged 50 to 60 with alopecia areata. Some clones in this sample may be carry-over from other donors' samples. The CDR3 protein is CASTPVPNQPQHF. The CDR3 DNA sequence: TGTGCCAGTACCCCCGTCCCGAATCAGCCCCAGCATTTT.